Shown below are 22 T cell receptor beta chains from a single sample sequenced in a study of T cell clonotyping in hematopoietic cell transplantation. Libraries were prepared by immunoSEQ multiplex PCR; TCRdb keeps only in-frame clonotypes and omits some of them. The sample shows about 44,000 clones, around 95% of them seen only once. Sample: peripheral blood mononuclear cells. The receptor source for this set is a woman aged 45-59 years in good health. Some clones in this sample may be carry-over from other donors' samples.

The V gene is TRBV7-2, the J gene TRBJ1-2; 8 nucleotides line up with TRBD1. The trim removed 4 bases at V and 4 bases at J, leaving 8 bases unmatched. CDR3 length equals 15 residues. Germline CDR1 is SGHTA and CDR2 is FQGNSA. CDR3 coding DNA: TGTGCCAGCAGCTCGGACAGGGTACCGGGCTATGGCTACACCTTC. Amino acids: CASSSDRVPGYGYTF.

In DNA form, the CDR3 reads TGTGCCAGCTCCCCGGGACAGGGGGTGTCTGAAGCTTTCTTT. Protein sequence: CASSPGQGVSEAFF. This rearrangement joins TRBV7-8 to TRBJ1-1; TRBD1 agrees at 11 bases. The CDR3 runs to 14 residues. J was trimmed by 6 bases and V by 8 bases; bases with no gene match: 8. Germline values: CDR1 SGHVS, CDR2 FQNEAQ.

CDR3 in amino acids: CAIGVQGGAPLHF. Here the CDR3 DNA reads TGTGCCATCGGGGTCCAGGGGGGGGCACCCCTCCACTTT. The chain combines TRBV10-3 with TRBJ1-6; TRBD1 aligns across 7 bases. The germline V gene encodes CDR1 ENHRY and CDR2 SYGVKD. The CDR3 is 13 residues long. Trimming at V came to 8 bases and at J to 11 bases, leaving 9 bases not matched to a gene.

The chain has TRBV25-1 and TRBJ1-1; D is unresolved. Trimming cost V 0 bases and J 4 bases, with 12 bases left between them. This CDR3 comprises 15 residues. Germline CDR1 and CDR2: MGHDK and SYGVNS. The CDR3 DNA reads TGTGCCAGCAGTGAATATTTCGGGGATGGCACTGAAGCTTTCTTT. Protein sequence: CASSEYFGDGTEAFF.

The rearrangement joins TRBV5-1 to TRBJ1-1; D not resolved. The V end was cut by 1 base, the J end by 5 bases, with 9 bases between. Germline V gene sequence: CDR1 SGHRS, CDR2 YFSETQ. The CDR3 extends over 13 amino acids. The CDR3 sequence: CASSLSGETEAFF. In DNA form, the CDR3 reads TGCGCCAGCAGCTTGTCCGGGGAAACTGAAGCTTTCTTT.

The rearrangement uses TRBV4-2 and TRBJ2-2; 9 bases fit TRBD1. The length of the CDR3 is 15 residues. V dropped 6 bases and J dropped 6; count of bases not matched to a gene: 8. CDR1 and CDR2 from the germline V gene are LGHNA and YNFKEQ. This CDR3 is CASSQTGGFAGELFF. The DNA for the CDR3 is TGTGCCAGCAGTCAAACAGGGGGCTTCGCCGGGGAGCTGTTTTTT.

This chain links TRBV11-1 with TRBJ1-1, with 7 bases identical to TRBD1. The V gene's germline CDR1 is SGHAT and CDR2 FQDESV (reference sequence). Trimming cost V 5 bases and J 0 bases; bases outside gene matches: 3. This CDR3 contains 14 residues. CDR3 nucleotide sequence: TGTGCCAGCAGCCAGGACAGGATGAACACTGAAGCTTTCTTT. Translation: CASSQDRMNTEAFF. Supplemented by reference TRBV11-1 and TRBJ1-1, the full variable domain reads EAEVAQSPRYKITEKSQAVAFWCDPISGHATLYWYRQILGQGPELLVQFQDESVVDDSQLPKDRFSAERLKGVDSTLKIQPAELGDSAMYLCASSQDRMNTEAFFGQGTRLTVV.

The chain joins TRBV9 to TRBJ2-7; D could derive from TRBD1 or TRBD2 (5 bases each). Per germline, CDR1 SGDLS and CDR2 YYNGEE. The CDR3 runs 16 residues. Trimming shortened V by 0 bases and J by 3 bases, and 16 bases separated the two germline ends. The chain's CDR3 is CASSVAGDPTIYEQYF. Here the CDR3 DNA reads TGTGCCAGCAGCGTAGCTGGGGACCCAACAATCTACGAGCAGTACTTC. The entire variable domain, with the rest obtained from reference TRBV9 and TRBJ2-7, is as follows: DSGVTQTPKHLITATGQRVTLRCSPRSGDLSVYWYQQSLDQGLQFLIQYYNGEERAKGNILERFSAQQFPDLHSELNLSSLELGDSALYFCASSVAGDPTIYEQYFGPGTRLTVT.

The chain joins TRBV7-2 to TRBJ1-4; no clear D. Germline V CDR1 and CDR2: SGHTA, FQGNSA. With 3 bases removed from V and 3 bases from J, the gap between germline ends came to 11 bases. This CDR3 comprises 15 residues. The CDR3 DNA reads as TGTGCCAGCAGCTTTGAGGATCAGCCTAATGAAAAACTGTTTTTT. This sequence encodes CASSFEDQPNEKLFF.

V and J are TRBV6-4 and TRBJ2-1, with D perhaps matching TRBD1 (6 bases). Deletions cut 10 bases from V and 13 bases from J, with 11 bases between. The CDR3 is 9 amino acids. From germline, CDR1 is MRHNA and CDR2 SNTAGT. This chain's CDR3 is CATPTGQFF. The CDR3 nucleotides read TGTGCCACCCCGACAGGTCAGTTCTTC.

The chain employs TRBV9 and TRBJ2-2, with D perhaps being TRBD1 or TRBD2 (7 bases each). The CDR3 totals 17 residues. CDR1 and CDR2 from the germline V gene are SGDLS and YYNGEE. The V end was cut by 4 bases, the J end by 2 bases, with 18 bases between. The CDR3 here is CASSPGGVAENTGELFF. The CDR3 coding sequence is TGTGCCAGCAGCCCAGGGGGGGTAGCGGAAAACACCGGGGAGCTGTTTTTT.

The chain links TRBV5-1 to TRBJ1-1; TRBD1 is a possible D gene (5 bases). V shed 0 bases and J shed 1 base, with 10 bases lying between them. CDR1 is SGHRS and CDR2 is YFSETQ in the germline V gene. This CDR3 spans 15 amino acids. As DNA, the CDR3 is TGCGCCAGCAGCTTGGGGGGGGGACGGAACACTGAAGCTTTCTTT. Protein: CASSLGGGRNTEAFF. The entire variable domain, with the rest obtained from reference TRBV5-1 and TRBJ1-1, is as follows: KAGVTQTPRYLIKTRGQQVTLSCSPISGHRSVSWYQQTPGQGLQFLFEYFSETQRNKGNFPGRFSGRQFSNSRSEMNVSTLELGDSALYLCASSLGGGRNTEAFFGQGTRLTVV.

The rearrangement joins TRBV7-2 to TRBJ2-7; 10 bases match TRBD2. Germline V CDR1 and CDR2: SGHTA, FQGNSA. The CDR3 spans 15 residues. V was clipped by 1 base and J by 5 bases; unmatched bases: 5. CDR3 region: CASSLVGLAGDEQYF. CDR3 DNA: TGTGCCAGCAGCTTAGTTGGTCTAGCGGGGGACGAGCAGTACTTC.

The genes are TRBV6-1 and TRBJ2-7, with D perhaps matching TRBD1 (6 bases). This CDR3 has 12 amino acids. Germline V CDR1 and CDR2: MNHNS, SASEGT. Trimming stripped 7 bases from V and 3 bases from J, with 10 bases between. This chain's CDR3 is CASTSDSYEQYF. CDR3 DNA: TGTGCCAGCACATCGGACAGCTACGAGCAGTACTTC.

V and J are TRBV2 and TRBJ2-7; D gene uncertain. The CDR3 sequence is 13 residues long. V lost 8 bases and J lost 3, with 14 bases in between. From germline, CDR1 is SNHLY and CDR2 FYNNEI. The CDR3 is CASCTDTDYEQYF. Here the CDR3 DNA reads TGTGCCAGCTGCACTGACACCGACTACGAGCAGTACTTC.

The rearrangement uses TRBV5-1 and TRBJ1-3; D is uncertain. The V end was cut by 4 bases, the J end by 4 bases, with 9 bases between. The CDR3 runs 13 residues. CDR1 is SGHRS and CDR2 is YFSETQ in the germline V gene. CDR3 residues: CASSEGVGNTIYF. CDR3 DNA: TGCGCCAGCAGCGAGGGTGTCGGAAACACCATATATTTT.

The CDR3 DNA reads as TGCGCCAGCAGCTTGGACGGCACCCAAGCTTTCTTT. It translates to CASSLDGTQAFF. The gene calls are TRBV5-1 and TRBJ1-1; the D is unclear. CDR3 length equals 12 residues. V lost 0 bases, J lost 9 bases, and 9 bases lay in between. CDR1 is SGHRS and CDR2 is YFSETQ in the germline V gene.

This clone was counted once. The rearrangement links TRBV19 to TRBJ2-1; D unresolved. The ends were cut back, 4 bases at V and 4 bases at J, with 8 bases in the middle. This CDR3 region has 13 residues. Germline-derived CDR1 and CDR2 are LNHDA and SQIVND (reference sequence). CDR3 protein: CASSTDGYNEQFF. The CDR3 nucleotides are TGTGCCAGTAGTACCGACGGTTACAATGAGCAGTTCTTC.

This chain joins TRBV27 and TRBJ2-7; a possible D gene is TRBD1 (6 bases). Trimming took off 5 bases at V and 7 bases at J, with 18 bases between the two ends. This CDR3 has 14 residues. The germline V gene encodes CDR1 MNHEY and CDR2 SMNVEV (reference sequence). CDR3 DNA sequence: TGTGCCAGCAGTCCAGGGGACAACCCGGGAGAGCAGTACTTC. It translates to CASSPGDNPGEQYF.

In the case of this clone: The same CDR3 arises from other DNA sequences in this sample as well. This chain links TRBV11-3 with TRBJ2-3; possibly TRBD1 or TRBD2 for D (5 bases each). Trimming left V 5 bases short and J 14 bases short, with 17 bases between. Germline CDR1 is SGHNT and CDR2 is YENEEA. The CDR3 runs to 12 residues. The CDR3: CASSLLGAPPYF. The CDR3 DNA follows: TGTGCCAGCAGCCTACTAGGGGCCCCCCCGTATTTT.

The CDR3 sequence is CASSEALVQLGEQYF. The CDR3 DNA is TGTGCCAGCAGTGAAGCATTGGTGCAGTTAGGCGAGCAGTACTTC. This chain joins TRBV6-1 and TRBJ2-7; no clear D gene. The CDR3 contains 15 residues. The germline V gene has CDR1 MNHNS and CDR2 SASEGT. Trimming cost V 0 bases and J 6 bases, with 15 bases left between them.

V is TRBV29-1 and J is TRBJ1-1; D call uncertain. Trimming removed 0 bases at V and 1 base at J, with 6 bases between. This CDR3 is built from 13 residues. From germline, CDR1 is SQVTM and CDR2 ANQGSEA. CDR3 DNA: TGCAGCGTTGAAGAGGATTCGAACACTGAAGCTTTCTTT. This translates into CSVEEDSNTEAFF.